Sequencing of this T cell receptor (beta chain) was carried out in a study of blood T cell repertoires in COVID-19. At the level of the study: Samples taken during acute and convalescent COVID-19 were collected in the United States, Italy and Spain. PBMCs, B-cell-depleted T cells, or T cells provided the cDNA or gDNA that made up the material.

Germline V CDR1 and CDR2: LGHDT, YNNKEL (reference sequence). CDR3 length: 15 residues. The V and J ends lost 4 bases and 4 bases, in that order; junction bases with no gene match: 7. Original methodology: Amplification of reference gene primers provided the estimated nucleated cell counts. The method was immunoSEQ multiplex PCR; TCRdb's version includes in-frame clones alone and lacks a portion of them. V and J calls and clone size follow that table, whereas D and trimming were derived from the DNA. The table records around 250,000 clones, around four fifths of them present only once. Sample: peripheral blood. The V gene is TRBV3-1 (or the pseudogene TRBV3-2), the J gene TRBJ2-5; 9 bases map to TRBD2. The receptor was derived from a man aged 80 or over with acute or convalescent COVID-19. CDR3 loop: CASSRGRGGLETQYF. DNA of the CDR3: TGTGCCAGCAGCCGGGGGCGGGGGGGCTTAGAGACCCAGTACTTC.